The 24 T cell receptor beta chains below were found in one sample sequenced in a study of blood T cells in healthy people across ages. It was with a sample-barcoded 5' primer and a J-beta primer mix that a second PCR of roughly 7 to 12 cycles was run. TCRdb processed the 5' RACE reads anew with MiXCR; each CDR3 protein has one entry. The sample has hundreds of thousands of distinct CDR3 sequences, roughly 60% seen once; the top ten hold about 20%. Sequencing was carried out using blood. These receptors were taken from a man aged 25 to 40 in good health.

This chain uses TRBV7-9 with TRBJ2-1, with D perhaps matching TRBD1 (5 bases). Trimming pared 5 bases from V and 6 bases from J, leaving 17 bases between. The CDR3 totals 15 residues. The germline V gene encodes CDR1 SEHNR and CDR2 FQNEAQ (reference sequence). The DNA of the CDR3 is TGTGCCAGCAGCCTGGGGCCCAGGGTTGTCAATGAGCAGTTCTTC. Its translation is CASSLGPRVVNEQFF.

This clonotype has a handful of counts. This chain uses TRBV24-1 with TRBJ2-3; D could derive from TRBD1 or TRBD2 (6 bases each). Germline CDR1 and CDR2: KGHDR and SFDVKD. Deletions cut 8 bases from V and 3 bases from J, with 11 bases between. The CDR3 has 13 amino acids. CDR3 protein: CATMGGLTDTQYF. The CDR3 nucleotides read TGTGCCACCATGGGGGGCTTGACAGATACGCAGTATTTT.

This chain connects TRBV29-1 to TRBJ2-5; unclear D gene. Germline CDR1 is SQVTM and CDR2 is ANQGSEA. V dropped 6 bases and J dropped 3 bases, with 11 bases sitting between them. The CDR3 runs 12 residues. CDR3 DNA sequence: TGCAGCGTCACCGAGGCGGAAGAGACCCAGTACTTC. It translates to CSVTEAEETQYF.

The chain uses TRBV29-1 and TRBJ2-5, with TRBD1 matching 7 bases. Germline values: CDR1 SQVTM, CDR2 ANQGSEA. CDR3 length: 13 residues. J gave up 2 bases and V 6 bases, and 6 bases lay outside the gene matches. CDR3 residues: CSVGTVIQETQYF. DNA of the CDR3: TGCAGCGTCGGGACAGTTATTCAAGAGACCCAGTACTTC.

The genes are TRBV7-3 and TRBJ2-1; 8 bases line up with TRBD2. Germline V CDR1 and CDR2: SGHTA, FQGTGA. This CDR3 is 15 amino acids long. V was clipped by 5 bases and J by 7 bases; unmatched bases: 10. The DNA for the CDR3 is TGTGCCAGCAGCCCACGGGTGAGCGGGAGTAATGAGCAGTTCTTC. This codes for CASSPRVSGSNEQFF.

This chain links TRBV20-1 with TRBJ2-7; 8 bases line up with TRBD2. V gave up 6 bases and J gave up 0 bases; unmatched junction bases: 13. In germline, CDR1 is DFQATT, CDR2 SNEGSKA (reference sequence). The CDR3 covers 16 residues. CDR3 DNA sequence: TGCAGTGCCCAGGCCCTCACTAGCGGAAGCTCCTACGAGCAGTACTTC. Translated, it gives CSAQALTSGSSYEQYF.

The chain recombines TRBV2 with TRBJ1-5; the D is unclear. The germline V and J ends were trimmed by 7 bases and 1 base, with 8 bases remaining between them. The CDR3 is made up of 13 amino acids. CDR1 is SNHLY and CDR2 is FYNNEI in the germline V gene. The CDR3 here is CASNKGSNQPQHF. Written as DNA, the CDR3 is TGTGCCAGCAACAAGGGAAGCAATCAGCCCCAGCATTTT.

As DNA, the CDR3 is TGTGCCAGTCAAGATAACTATGGCTACACCTTC. This sequence encodes CASQDNYGYTF. This chain uses TRBV2 with TRBJ1-2; D gene ambiguous. Germline assignment: CDR1 SNHLY and CDR2 FYNNEI. The CDR3 extends over 11 amino acids. Between the trimmed V and J ends, which lost 9 bases and 1 base, there was a span of 6 bases.

There are a few counts of this clonotype. This rearrangement joins TRBV12-3 or TRBV12-4 to TRBJ2-7; 7 bases agree with TRBD1. Matching the DNA end better, TRBJ2-5 makes the J call doubtful. This CDR3 contains 16 residues. The DNA for the CDR3 is TGTGCCAGCAGGAAACCCCCGGGCAGGGACAGAGAGACCCAGTACTTC. Translation gives CASRKPPGRDRETQYF.

The V gene is TRBV10-2, the J gene TRBJ1-5; D call uncertain. Deletions cut 6 bases from V and 0 bases from J, with 9 bases between. CDR3 length: 14 amino acids. Germline loops: CDR1 WSHSY, CDR2 SAAADI. CDR3 DNA sequence: TGCGCCAGCAGCTTGAGTTATAGCAATCAGCCCCAGCATTTT. It codes for CASSLSYSNQPQHF.

This clonotype was observed a few times. The V call is TRBV30, the J call TRBJ2-7; D perhaps matches TRBD2 (5 bases). The CDR3 extends over 12 amino acids. Germline loops: CDR1 GTSNPN, CDR2 SVGIG (reference sequence). V lost 4 bases to trimming and J lost 6 bases, with 13 bases between them. In DNA form, the CDR3 reads TGTGCCTGGACCCTGGAGGTGGGCGAGCAGTACTTC. Translating it yields CAWTLEVGEQYF.

The V and J genes are TRBV5-5 and TRBJ2-3, with 13 nucleotides matching TRBD2. This CDR3 is built from 18 residues. V lost 4 bases and J lost 0; bases outside the gene matches: 8. CDR1 and CDR2 (germline): SGHKS, YYEKEE (reference sequence). CDR3 protein: CASSLRTSGGGSTDTQYF. The DNA for the CDR3 is TGTGCCAGCAGCCTGCGGACTAGCGGGGGCGGGAGCACAGATACGCAGTATTTT.

This clonotype was detected a few times. The chain has TRBV28 and TRBJ2-7; either TRBD1 or TRBD2 may fit D (5 bases each). The CDR3 consists of 15 residues. Germline assignment: CDR1 MDHEN and CDR2 SYDVKM. Trimming removed 6 bases at V and 0 bases at J, with 15 bases between. CDR3 protein: CASSDPRDGSYEQYF. The CDR3 DNA follows: TGTGCCAGCAGCGATCCGAGGGACGGCTCCTACGAGCAGTACTTC.

The DNA of the CDR3 is TGTGCCAGCAGCGGGGGACCGAATCCTTACGAGCAGTACTTC. Translated: CASSGGPNPYEQYF. The chain has TRBV5-5 and TRBJ2-4; D is tentatively TRBD1 or TRBD2 (5 bases each). With the DNA end fitting TRBJ2-7 better, the J assignment may be wrong. The CDR3 spans 14 residues. Germline V CDR1 and CDR2: SGHKS, YYEKEE (reference sequence).

The chain uses TRBV9 and TRBJ2-1; 12 nucleotides align to TRBD2. The DNA end favors TRBJ2-7, so the J call may be wrong. The germline CDR1 and CDR2 sequences are SGDLS and YYNGEE. The CDR3 is 20 amino acids. CDR3 sequence: CASSVSVPGLAGRGLNEQYF. CDR3 sequence (DNA): TGTGCCAGCAGCGTTTCAGTCCCGGGACTAGCGGGTAGGGGGCTCAATGAGCAGTACTTC.

This chain links TRBV7-2 with TRBJ1-6, with a weak D call TRBD1 (5 bases). Per the germline V gene, CDR1 is SGHTA and CDR2 is FQGNSA. The V gene lost 3 bases and the J gene lost 13 bases, with 10 bases spanning the gap. The CDR3 spans 12 residues. CDR3 amino acids: CASSLPGHPLHF. The CDR3 region has the DNA TGTGCCAGCAGCTTGCCAGGGCATCCCCTCCACTTT.

Points on this clonotype: The junction differs from germline at one of its ends, possibly a read error. V is TRBV4-2 and J is TRBJ2-4; 16 bases are shared with TRBD2. The CDR3 loop spans 20 amino acids. From germline, CDR1 is LGHNA and CDR2 YNFKEQ. The CDR3 sequence: CAGSQQTPMGLAGGENIQYF. The CDR3 nucleotides are TGTGCCGGCAGCCAACAGACCCCAATGGGACTAGCGGGAGGGGAAAACATTCAGTACTTC.

The rearrangement joins TRBV3-1 to TRBJ2-7, with 9 positions matching TRBD2. Looked up from germline, CDR1 is LGHDT and CDR2 is YNNKEL (reference sequence). Trimming at V came to 3 bases and at J to 0 bases, leaving 6 bases not matched to a gene. CDR3 length: 16 amino acids. The CDR3 region is CASSQRSGGSSYEQYF. The CDR3 coding sequence is TGTGCCAGCAGCCAGAGGAGCGGGGGGTCCTCCTACGAGCAGTACTTC.

The rearrangement links TRBV7-2 to TRBJ2-5; 7 nucleotides agree with TRBD2. V lost 4 bases and J lost 2; bases outside the gene matches: 7. Germline-derived CDR1 and CDR2 are SGHTA and FQGNSA. The CDR3 runs 15 residues. In DNA, the CDR3 is TGTGCCAGCAGCTCTGGGGGGGGGGTTCAAGAGACCCAGTACTTC. Translating gives CASSSGGGVQETQYF. The complete variable domain, with remaining parts taken from reference TRBV7-2 and TRBJ2-5, reads GAGVSQSPSNKVTEKGKDVELRCDPISGHTALYWYRQSLGQGLEFLIYFQGNSAPDKSGLPSDRFSAERTGGSVSTLTIQRTQQEDSAVYLCASSSGGGVQETQYFGPGTRLLVL.

CDR3 protein: CAWSPGAGEYEQYF. The CDR3, as DNA: TGTGCCTGGAGCCCCGGGGCAGGAGAGTACGAGCAGTACTTC. This chain connects TRBV30 to TRBJ2-7, with D tentatively TRBD1 or TRBD2 (5 bases each). The germline gives CDR1 GTSNPN, CDR2 SVGIG (reference sequence). The CDR3 runs 14 residues. V shed 3 bases and J shed 4 bases, with 16 bases lying between them. Drawing the rest from reference TRBV30 and TRBJ2-7, the complete variable domain is SQTIHQWPATLVQPVGSPLSLECTVEGTSNPNLYWYRQAAGRGLQLLFYSVGIGQISSEVPQNLSASRPQDRQFILSSKKLLLSDSGFYLCAWSPGAGEYEQYFGPGTRLTVT.

This chain uses TRBV28 with TRBJ2-1; D gene ambiguous. Trimming cost V 7 bases and J 8 bases, with 9 bases left between them. The CDR3 is 11 residues long. Germline CDR1 MDHEN, CDR2 SYDVKM. The chain's CDR3 is CASTSGYEQFF. The CDR3, as DNA: TGTGCCAGCACCTCGGGTTATGAGCAGTTCTTC.

This clonotype appeared a few times. This chain uses TRBV29-1 with TRBJ1-2; the match to TRBD1 covers 7 bases. The germline CDR1 and CDR2 sequences are SQVTM and ANQGSEA. The CDR3 length is 16 residues. V lost 4 bases and J lost 0; bases outside the gene matches: 11. In DNA form, the CDR3 reads TGCAGCGTTGGTCTGCGTGGCCAGGGGGCTAACTATGGCTACACCTTC. Translation gives CSVGLRGQGANYGYTF.

This chain connects TRBV4-1 to TRBJ2-5; D gene ambiguous. This CDR3 has 15 amino acids. Trimming stripped 0 bases from V and 1 base from J, with 9 bases between. Germline V gene lookup returns CDR1 MGHRA and CDR2 YSYEKL. CDR3 residues: CASSQDEDLQETQYF. The CDR3 bases are TGCGCCAGCAGCCAAGATGAGGACCTCCAAGAGACCCAGTACTTC.

The CDR3 here is CAWSDWDSSYNEQFF. CDR3 nucleotide sequence: TGTGCCTGGAGTGATTGGGACTCTTCCTACAATGAGCAGTTCTTC. The gene calls are TRBV30 and TRBJ2-1; TRBD2 might be the D (6 bases). This CDR3 is built from 15 residues. V lost 1 base to trimming and J lost 1 base, with 11 bases between them. The germline V gene has CDR1 GTSNPN and CDR2 SVGIG (reference sequence). The complete variable domain, with remaining parts taken from reference TRBV30 and TRBJ2-1, reads SQTIHQWPATLVQPVGSPLSLECTVEGTSNPNLYWYRQAAGRGLQLLFYSVGIGQISSEVPQNLSASRPQDRQFILSSKKLLLSDSGFYLCAWSDWDSSYNEQFFGPGTRLTVL.